This note documents a single T cell receptor (beta chain) sequence. Its antigen remains unidentified. No base quality information exists; no much larger clone differs at one position. The data are from a study of cytomegalovirus exposure and HLA in healthy donors (dated by TCRdb to about 2017). With respect to the entire study: In an earlier analysis of under 600 of the donors, approximately 300 Gb of sequence data and 90 million to 120 million unique TCR beta sequences from about 190 million T cells were reported. Across around 400 genotyped donors of the cohort, an average of 235,054 unique TCR beta nucleotide sequences per donor were sequenced, and approximately 17% of those sequences were non-productive. Genome-wide SNP genotypes for about 65% of the roughly 700 donors were used in a later genetic analysis, which treated that subset as a discovery cohort. The genetic ancestry cluster associated with self-reported Caucasian donors included approximately 85% of the roughly 400 genotyped donors. The study profiled the T cell repertoires of under 700 subjects by immunosequencing and related them to cytomegalovirus serostatus. Approximately 310 gigabases of sequencing data and 70 million to 85 million unique TCR sequences were included in an early release covering roughly 700 HLA-typed donors. Several DR-DQ haplotypes were handled as single units for association and clustering, since linkage in the cohort was strong. Every discovery cohort repertoire had been produced on one sequencing platform. Typing coverage differed by locus: A, B, C, DRB1 and DQB1 were typed in roughly 620-630 donors, DQA1 in around 500, DPA1 in 600 to 610, and DPB1 in 472. To predict cytomegalovirus infection status, the study brought together high-throughput TCR immunosequencing, statistical association of individual TCRs with disease status, and machine learning. Donor age, sex, ethnicity and CMV serostatus were collected together with the repertoire data. The aim of the study was to test whether cataloging public T cell receptors could identify signatures of past pathogen exposure. The later analysis used no new phenotypic data to find candidate immune exposures, relying instead on TCR beta sequences and their occurrence across donors. In an earlier analysis of a few hundred of the donors, high-throughput TCR beta sequencing was used to judge whether each TCR beta V gene segment behaved as functional or pseudogenic. HLA typing covered class I and class II loci at four-digit resolution. A later analysis re-examined previously published TCR beta repertoires from over 500 donors and added high-resolution HLA genotyping to investigate patterns of TCR occurrence. Along with the approximately 620-subject first cohort, a separate validation cohort of about 110 different subjects was used.

CDR1 is given as SNHLY and CDR2 as FYNNEI, both from the germline V gene. The CDR3 covers 15 residues, taking in both the cysteine and the phenylalanine. Only the CDR3 region is kept as DNA, spanning 45 bases read in frame from base 1. Clipping removes 7 bases from V and 7 bases from J, with 13 as the unmatched junction base count. The cohort was made up of hundreds of healthy bone marrow donors. All cohort members were sampled while nominally healthy, although unrecorded immune exposures were likely present. The donor was CMV seropositive and belonged to the group of over 250 seropositive cohort members. A peripheral blood sample was provided by each donor, and peripheral blood mononuclear cells were used for TCR beta sequencing. Genomic DNA was extracted from the blood cell samples with the Qiagen DNeasy Blood Extraction Kit. Library method: the immunoSEQ multiplex PCR assay. For the multiplex PCR, a mixture combining 60 forward primers for TCR Vbeta segments and 13 reverse primers for TCR Jbeta segments was used. Amplification of the CDR3 region of rearranged TCR beta genes was performed with a multiplex PCR assay on genomic DNA. The amplified TCR beta libraries were sequenced on the Illumina HiSeq System as 87-base-pair reads. Per the authors' processing: A later analysis tallied 75 million to 85 million unique TCR beta chains across the 700 or so repertoires, and 10 million to 11 million of those chains were shared by two or more donors. Raw reads were error-corrected and collapsed into unique sequences by a nearest-neighbor algorithm in which closely related sequences were merged to remove PCR and sequencing errors. V, D and J gene segments were assigned by aligning CDR3 sequences to IMGT reference sequences. For a sequence to be retained, at least a six-nucleotide match to both a V gene segment and a J gene segment was required. A rearrangement was called productive if the CDR3 had no stop codons and remained in frame with V and J, and every other rearrangement was called non-productive. CDR3 was defined according to IMGT convention as the region running from the second conserved V-encoded cysteine to the conserved J-encoded phenylalanine. The earlier analysis of 450 to 750 of the donors excluded any sequence lacking an unambiguous match to a single V gene segment. An earlier analysis of several hundred of the donors called V segments functional above 56.7% productive rearrangements and segregating when the between-donor standard deviation exceeded 5%. A statistical classification framework was developed to diagnose cytomegalovirus status using the catalog of TCR beta chain sequences. A later analysis assigned V and J genes by comparing TCR nucleotide sequences with IMGT/GENE-DB human TR gene sequences. The TCRdist pipeline was used in a later analysis to assign CDR3 sequences and most-parsimonious VDJ recombination scenarios. In a later analysis, every TCR beta chain was defined by the combination of its CDR3 amino acid sequence and its V-gene family, and reads without a unique V-gene family were dropped. In a later analysis, several hundred highly shared, low-generation-probability nucleotide sequences were removed to address suspected cross-contamination and a sequencing artifact. For each public chain, a later analysis derived a clonal expansion index from normalized ranks of inferred template counts within each repertoire. Generation probabilities in a later analysis came from a VDJ recombination model fitted to out-of-frame rearrangements, and those results were checked against IGoR. A later analysis scored TCR-TCR, TCR-HLA and TCR-CMV co-occurrence with hypergeometric tests, applying a repertoire-size bias correction to TCR pairs. A later analysis estimated false discovery rates by permuting HLA or CMV assignments 20 times. A later analysis grouped co-occurring TCRs with DBSCAN, adding TCRdist sequence similarity when clustering within HLA-allele-positive subsets. For co-occurrence clustering, repertoires with fewer than 30,000 or more than 120,000 public chains were excluded, along with five repertoires with anomalous nucleotide sharing. TCRdb's version of the immuneACCESS table is confined to in-frame rearrangements and falls short of the full clone set. An unresolved V gene accounts for under half of the shortfall where checked; the remainder is of unknown origin. V and J calls plus clone size are reproduced from that table; the DNA served to infer D and trimming. This sample comprises 150,000 to 200,000 clones, approximately 84% of them detected only once. The top ten constitute approximately 1.2% of the sample.

Broader findings and caveats from the paper: In a later analysis, most CMV-associated TCR beta chains were found to appear HLA-restricted, with HLA associations seemingly driven largely by CMV exposure. In a later analysis, 15,000 to 20,000 TCR beta sequences were associated with specific HLA alleles at a false discovery rate of 0.05. Correlated functional status among segregating V segments might reflect linkage disequilibrium, but an unknown experimental factor could not be ruled out. Compared with equally common non-associated chains, HLA-associated TCR beta chains in a later analysis were more clonally expanded and had lower generation probabilities. When HLA alleles, especially DR and DQ, strongly co-occurred, TCR associations were difficult to assign to individual alleles. Sequencing depth was assumed to be roughly uniform across donors in the presence/absence analyses, though that assumption may not hold. The study listed 164 TCR beta chains as associated with cytomegalovirus. Several of the top co-occurrence clusters appeared to be linked to parvovirus B19, influenza, CMV and Epstein-Barr virus, according to a later analysis. Immune exposure information for the cohort was limited to CMV serostatus. A group of highly shared sequence variants was considered likely to be a technical artifact of the sequencing pipeline. A further reported finding was that TCR beta sequences accurately predicted the HLA-A and HLA-B alleles for most subjects in the first cohort. This cohort had only TCR beta chains sequenced, and the lack of alpha or paired-chain data limited which features could be detected. The authors suggested that the approach could potentially be generalized to other disease states and immunological phenotypes. An earlier analysis of approximately 500 of the donors showed that most TCR beta V segments appeared in productive rearrangements either about 87% or about 30% of the time, which broadly matched IMGT annotations. Most TCR sequences were seen in very few donors, while some public TCRs were found in many individuals. An association between a missense DCLRE1C variant and V-gene and J-gene trimming of TCR beta chains was found in a later genetic analysis and replicated in an independent cohort. In a later analysis, the rate of TCR association differed among HLA loci, with DRB1 alleles having the most associated TCRs and HLA-C alleles having the fewest. The 87-base-pair reads could not distinguish some IMGT-functional V segments, including TRBV6-2 and TRBV6-3, so those segments were excluded. Because counts were too low, some 16 rarely observed V segments, including chromosome 9 orphons, were excluded from the earlier analysis of 587 of the donors. The classifier was reported to diagnose cytomegalovirus status with high specificity and sensitivity in both the original and validation cohorts. Three of the identified cytomegalovirus-associated TCR beta chains were confirmed in vitro to be specific for cytomegalovirus antigens. According to a later genetic analysis, donors in an Asian-associated ancestry cluster had fewer N-insertions in productive TCRs than the approximately 710-donor mean. Because HLA typing was unavailable for some donors at each locus, only the typed subset was used in association tests.

The receptor was isolated from a man aged 50 or older in good health and CMV-seropositive. Source material: PBMCs. The chain is made from TRBV2 and TRBJ1-2, and 9 junctional nucleotides match TRBD1. The CDR3 reads as follows: CASTLPGQGPGGYTF. In nucleotides, the sequence is TGTGCCAGCACCCTACCCGGACAGGGGCCGGGTGGCTACACCTTC. Outside the CDR3, residues come from the reference TRBV2 and TRBJ1-2 proteins, so the full variable domain is: EPEVTQTPSHQVTQMGQEVILRCVPISNHLYFYWYRQILGQKVEFLVSFYNNEISEKSEIFDDQFSVERPDGSNFTLKIRSTKLEDSAMYFCASTLPGQGPGGYTFGSGTRLTVV.